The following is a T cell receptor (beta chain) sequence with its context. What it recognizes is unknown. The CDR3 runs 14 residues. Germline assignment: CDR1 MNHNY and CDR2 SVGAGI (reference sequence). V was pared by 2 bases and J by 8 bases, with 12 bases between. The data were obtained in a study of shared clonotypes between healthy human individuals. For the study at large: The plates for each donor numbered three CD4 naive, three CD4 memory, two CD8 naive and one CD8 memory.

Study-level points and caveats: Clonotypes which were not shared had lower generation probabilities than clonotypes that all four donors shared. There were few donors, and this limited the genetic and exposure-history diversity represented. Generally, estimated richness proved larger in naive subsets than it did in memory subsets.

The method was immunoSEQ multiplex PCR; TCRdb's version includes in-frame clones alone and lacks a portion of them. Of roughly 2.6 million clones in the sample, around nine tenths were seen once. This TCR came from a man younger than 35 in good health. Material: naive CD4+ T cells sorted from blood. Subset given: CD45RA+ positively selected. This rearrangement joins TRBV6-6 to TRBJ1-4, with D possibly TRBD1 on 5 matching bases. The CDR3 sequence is CASSYGEGAEKLFF. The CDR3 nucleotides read TGTGCCAGCAGTTACGGGGAAGGGGCGGAAAAACTGTTTTTT.